A selection of T cell receptor beta chains follows, all from one sample in a study of cytomegalovirus exposure and HLA in healthy donors. TCRdb's table, derived via immunoSEQ multiplex PCR, lists solely in-frame clones and lacks some. Reported are around 210,000 clones; the ten largest clones contain roughly 0.98%. Sequencing input: PBMCs. These receptors were collected from a woman aged 25-40 years in good health and CMV-seropositive. CDR3s include the opening cysteine and the closing phenylalanine or tryptophan. A D gene is named only where the DNA matches it firmly.

J: TRBJ1-5; D: -; V: TRBV7-6; CDR3: CASSLEQGNQPQHF
J: TRBJ2-7; D: -; V: TRBV5-4; CDR3: CASSLGGGGVRSYEQYF
J: TRBJ2-3; D: TRBD2; V: TRBV25-1; CDR3: CASSDRRRGGRVDTQYF
J: TRBJ2-7; D: -; V: TRBV19; CDR3: CASSQTSTYEQYF
J: TRBJ1-2; D: TRBD1; V: TRBV5-4; CDR3: CASSKDVPGGPNYGYTF
J: TRBJ2-7; D: TRBD2; V: TRBV23-1; CDR3: CASTAGVLRKQYF
J: TRBJ1-5; D: TRBD1; V: TRBV29-1; CDR3: CSVQDRGQPQHF
J: -; D: -; V: TRBV7-2; CDR3: CASSMTRYEQYF
J: TRBJ2-1; D: -; V: TRBV11-3; CDR3: CASSLDFQGYNEQFF
J: TRBJ2-2; D: TRBD1; V: TRBV5-1; CDR3: CASSSGTGNTGELFF
J: TRBJ1-1; D: -; V: TRBV6-5; CDR3: CASTRGKPMNTEAFF
J: TRBJ2-3; D: TRBD2; V: TRBV9; CDR3: CASSALLAGGPGDTQYF